These 8 T cell receptor beta chains were sequenced from one sample in a study of blood T cell repertoires in COVID-19. The protocol was immunoSEQ multiplex PCR, while the TCRdb copy is restricted to in-frame clones and leaves out a portion. The sample holds some 74,000 clones, around four fifths seen once. Sequencing used peripheral blood. These receptors originate from a woman aged 45-65 years with acute or convalescent COVID-19.

Of note for this clone: At one of its ends the junction is not consistent with the germline gene, which may arise from a read error. CDR3 residues: CASSLAALDEQYF. In DNA form, the CDR3 reads TGCGCCTCATCGTTAGCGGCCTTAGACGAGCAGTACTTC. The rearrangement uses TRBV19 and TRBJ2-7, with a weak D call TRBD2 (6 bases). Germline CDR1 reads LNHDA; CDR2 reads SQIVND (reference sequence). This CDR3 has 13 amino acids.

V gene TRBV20-1 combines with J gene TRBJ2-4, with unresolved D. The CDR3 is 10 amino acids. The germline V gene has CDR1 DFQATT and CDR2 SNEGSKA (reference sequence). The ends were cut back, 5 bases at V and 10 bases at J, with 9 bases in the middle. The CDR3 sequence: CSAGGLIQYF. In nucleotides, the CDR3 is TGCAGTGCTGGTGGTTTAATTCAGTACTTC.

DNA for the CDR3: TGCGCCAGCAGCCAAGGAACGGTGCGGGAGTACCCCTACGAGCAGTACTTC. This gives the protein CASSQGTVREYPYEQYF. The J gene is TRBJ2-7, the V gene TRBV4-3; 7 bases match TRBD2. The germline V gene has CDR1 LGHNA and CDR2 YSLEER. The CDR3 has 17 residues. The trim removed 1 base at V and 2 bases at J, leaving 11 bases unmatched.

This clone was counted between two and nine times. This chain joins TRBV19 and TRBJ2-2; 9 nucleotides line up with TRBD1. Unmatched junction bases numbered 6, after V lost 5 bases and J lost 5 bases. Germline V gene sequence: CDR1 LNHDA, CDR2 SQIVND (reference sequence). This CDR3 has 15 amino acids. The CDR3 is CASSPGTGWTGELFF. The CDR3 DNA sequence: TGTGCCAGTAGTCCCGGGACAGGGTGGACCGGGGAGCTGTTTTTT.

The chain recombines TRBV28 with TRBJ1-5; the D gene is possibly TRBD1 (6 bases). The V end lost 8 bases, the J end lost 3 bases, and 17 bases lay between the germline ends. The CDR3 length is 15 residues. The germline gives CDR1 MDHEN, CDR2 SYDVKM. The CDR3 DNA sequence: TGTGCCAGCCGACCCCAGGACAGAATCAATCAGCCCCAGCATTTT. This gives the protein CASRPQDRINQPQHF.

The chain combines TRBV7-2 with TRBJ2-3, with TRBD2 matching 7 bases. J gave up 4 bases and V 3 bases, and 7 bases lay outside the gene matches. CDR1 is SGHTA, CDR2 FQGNSA, per germline. CDR3 length: 15 amino acids. The CDR3 sequence is CASSFATSYADTQYF. The CDR3 DNA follows: TGTGCCAGCAGCTTTGCGACTAGCTATGCAGATACGCAGTATTTT.

The chain has TRBV7-9 and TRBJ2-2; the match to TRBD1 covers 7 bases. V lost 5 bases and J lost 1; bases outside the gene matches: 1. CDR3 length: 14 amino acids. Germline V gene lookup returns CDR1 SEHNR and CDR2 FQNEAQ (reference sequence). In nucleotides, the CDR3 is TGTGCCAGCAGCCGGGACAGGAACACCGGGGAGCTGTTTTTT. As protein: CASSRDRNTGELFF. Based on the CDR3 plus reference TRBV7-9 and TRBJ2-2, the full variable domain is DTGVSQNPRHKITKRGQNVTFRCDPISEHNRLYWYRQTLGQGPEFLTYFQNEAQLEKSRLLSDRFSAERPKGSFSTLEIQRTEQGDSAMYLCASSRDRNTGELFFGEGSRLTVL.

The chain employs TRBV15 and TRBJ1-5; D perhaps matches TRBD1 (5 bases). The CDR3 extends over 16 amino acids. Trimming removed 1 base from V and 4 bases from J, with 14 bases in between. Germline V gene sequence: CDR1 LNHNV, CDR2 YYDKDF (reference sequence). CDR3 loop: CATSRAFGGGNQPQHF. CDR3 nucleotide sequence: TGTGCCACCAGCAGAGCCTTCGGGGGGGGGAATCAGCCCCAGCATTTT.